This entry is about one TCR beta chain. The table came from immunoSEQ multiplex PCR; TCRdb's copy has only in-frame clones and leaves some out. This sample has about 110,000 clones, with roughly nine tenths found just once. The data stem from a study of control samples from healthy donors and cancer patients. Specimen: blood. The source is a young woman in good health.

The CDR3 region is CASSQTGPTYNEQFF. The CDR3 DNA reads as TGTGCCAGCAGTCAAACGGGGCCCACCTACAATGAGCAGTTCTTC. The rearrangement links TRBV6-6 to TRBJ2-1, with D perhaps TRBD1 or TRBD2 (5 bases each). Germline CDR1 and CDR2: MNHNY and SVGAGI (reference sequence). The CDR3 has 15 amino acids. V was shortened by 5 bases and J by 2 bases, with 13 bases between the two germline ends.